This entry lists 10 T cell receptor beta chains sequenced from one sample in a study of T cell repertoires in cytomegalovirus infection (dated by TCRdb to the late 2010s). The sample's treatment or condition label is to be understood as: in vitro stimulation with specific CMV peptide epitopes to enrich CMV-specific T cells. The data were produced on an Illumina HiSeq 1500. TCRdb reanalyzed the raw reads on its own, using fastp at Q25 for trimming and MiXCR for clone calling, and kept in-frame beta chains. Records with the same CDR3 protein are collapsed into one entry carrying the most frequent genes and DNA. The sample table lists 750,000 to 950,000 distinct CDR3 sequences, 29% of them with a count of one. The ten largest make up under 15% of the sample. Their antigens remain unidentified. The material sequenced was cultured CD8+ T cells from PBMCs, taken from culture after CMV antigen stimulation. These receptors were collected from a human donor in good health (CMV status not recorded). Some clones in this sample may be carry-over from other donors' samples.

The chain uses TRBV19 and TRBJ1-5; no clear D gene. Germline V lookup: CDR1 LNHDA, CDR2 SQIVND (reference sequence). The CDR3 extends over 16 amino acids. V was pared by 6 bases and J by 3 bases, with 18 bases between. Here the CDR3 reads CASRLTLRGNNQPQHF. CDR3 DNA: TGTGCCAGTAGATTAACGTTGCGGGGTAACAATCAGCCCCAGCATTTT.

This clonotype showed up just a few times. The rearrangement links TRBV6-6 to TRBJ2-3; no clear D gene. With 2 bases removed from V and 0 bases from J, the gap between germline ends came to 18 bases. This CDR3 is built from 18 residues. Germline CDR1 is MNHNY and CDR2 is SVGAGI (reference sequence). In nucleotides, the CDR3 is TGTGCCAGCAGTTACCCCTCGTGGAAGGCAACTAGCACAGATACGCAGTATTTT. It encodes CASSYPSWKATSTDTQYF.

This chain links TRBV25-1 with TRBJ1-1; weak D call: TRBD1 (5 bases). Trimming took 7 bases from V and 10 from J, leaving 13 bases between them. The germline V gene has CDR1 MGHDK and CDR2 SYGVNS. CDR3 size: 11 residues. For the CDR3, the DNA is TGTGCCAGCAATTCGCAGGGTGGAGCTTTCTTT. Translating gives CASNSQGGAFF.

This clonotype was seen a handful of times. This rearrangement joins TRBV19 to TRBJ2-7, with TRBD2 as a possible D gene (5 bases). Germline assignment: CDR1 LNHDA and CDR2 SQIVND (reference sequence). Between the trimmed V and J ends, which lost 5 bases and 2 bases, there was a span of 10 bases. CDR3 length equals 13 residues. The CDR3 loop reads CASSHGVTYEQYF. The CDR3 nucleotides are TGTGCCAGTAGTCACGGGGTCACCTACGAGCAGTACTTC.

V and J are TRBV7-9 and TRBJ2-2; 7 bases fit TRBD1. Germline CDR1 reads SEHNR; CDR2 reads FQNEAQ (reference sequence). This CDR3 has 17 residues. J gave up 1 base and V 1 base, and 6 bases lay outside the gene matches. CDR3: CASSLGFQGENTGELFF. The CDR3 region has the DNA TGTGCCAGCAGCTTAGGATTTCAGGGGGAGAACACCGGGGAGCTGTTTTTT. Together with reference TRBV7-9 and TRBJ2-2, the CDR3 gives the full variable domain: DTGVSQNPRHKITKRGQNVTFRCDPISEHNRLYWYRQTLGQGPEFLTYFQNEAQLEKSRLLSDRFSAERPKGSFSTLEIQRTEQGDSAMYLCASSLGFQGENTGELFFGEGSRLTVL.

With regard to this clonotype: A junction boundary mismatches the germline segment, possibly from a read error. The DNA of the CDR3 is TGTGTCAGCAGTTTAGGGGTCATATATTCCTCGTCTGACACCGGGGAGCTGTTTTTT. It is translated as CVSSLGVIYSSSDTGELFF. V and J are TRBV12-3 or TRBV12-4 and TRBJ2-2; maybe TRBD1 (5 bases). The CDR3 runs to 19 residues.

This clonotype has a handful of counts. The rearrangement joins TRBV19 to TRBJ1-5; 8 positions agree with TRBD1. Per the germline V gene, CDR1 is LNHDA and CDR2 is SQIVND (reference sequence). The trim removed 6 bases at V and 2 bases at J, leaving 6 bases unmatched. CDR3 length: 15 residues. CDR3 coding DNA: TGTGCCAGTAGACCCAGGGGGCTGGGCAATCAGCCCCAGCATTTT. This encodes CASRPRGLGNQPQHF. Based on the CDR3 plus reference TRBV19 and TRBJ1-5, the full variable domain is DGGITQSPKYLFRKEGQNVTLSCEQNLNHDAMYWYRQDPGQGLRLIYYSQIVNDFQKGDIAEGYSVSREKKESFPLTVTSAQKNPTAFYLCASRPRGLGNQPQHFGDGTRLSIL.

CDR3 coding DNA: TGTGCCAGCTCACCAAGACATCCGGACTCAGGAGGCTACACCTTC. Translation: CASSPRHPDSGGYTF. This chain connects TRBV18 to TRBJ1-2; no reliable D call. The CDR3 sequence is 15 residues long. Germline V gene data show CDR1 as KGHSH and CDR2 as LQKENI. V dropped 2 bases and J dropped 8 bases, with 18 bases sitting between them.

The sample holds a few counts of this clonotype. The chain combines TRBV27 with TRBJ1-5; D gene uncertain. Trimming took off 6 bases at V and 0 bases at J, with 3 bases between the two ends. The CDR3 has 12 amino acids. CDR1 and CDR2 from the germline V gene are MNHEY and SMNVEV (reference sequence). The CDR3 DNA sequence: TGTGCCAGCAGAGCTAGCAATCAGCCCCAGCATTTT. Translating it yields CASRASNQPQHF.

This clonotype was recorded a few times. The J gene is TRBJ1-4, the V gene TRBV25-1; no clear D gene. The CDR3 loop spans 14 amino acids. Germline lookup yields CDR1 MGHDK and CDR2 SYGVNS. Trimming cost V 1 base and J 3 bases, with 6 bases left between them. CDR3 protein: CASSEWGSNEKLFF. In nucleotides, the CDR3 is TGTGCCAGCAGTGAATGGGGATCTAATGAAAAACTGTTTTTT.